The T cell receptor (beta chain) described here comes from a study of T cell responses to AZD1222 COVID-19 vaccine. General study findings and limits: Females outnumbered males among donors, who were mostly white British; clonal diversity was possibly underestimated. Reportedly, nearly half of unique spike TCRs recognized epitopes outside B.1.351/B.1.1.7 mutations. Baseline serostatus was positive in only 5 to 7 AZD1222 recipients. Along spike, vaccine-associated CD4 TCRs were found throughout, with dominance at 160-218 and 743-854.

Clones were sequenced by immunoSEQ multiplex PCR, and TCRdb holds only the in-frame ones, with some missing. The table records about 150,000 clones, around 92% of them present only once. As regards this clone: Its matching antigen is unknown.

The CDR3 sequence is 14 residues long. V lost 4 bases and J 5 bases, leaving 15 bases between the germline ends. CDR1 SGHRS and CDR2 YFSETQ come from the germline V gene. The rearrangement joins TRBV5-1 to TRBJ1-2, with D tentatively TRBD1 (5 bases). The starting material was peripheral blood, obtained on day 0 of AZD1222 vaccination. The TCR originated in an adult in good health. DNA for the CDR3: TGCGCCAGCAGCACGGGGACGGCAGCTTATGGCTACACCTTC. Protein: CASSTGTAAYGYTF.